The clone carrying this T cell receptor (beta chain) has only a few counts. Antigen unknown. The sample comes from a study of OX40 agonist ivuxolimab in advanced cancers. The germline V gene has CDR1 SEHNR and CDR2 FQNEAQ (reference sequence). Trimming removed 3 bases from V and 6 bases from J, with 18 bases in between. CDR3 size: 16 residues. Overall study results and limits: It was not determined which antigens were specifically recognized by the peripheral T cells that had undergone clonal expansion. At 0.1 to 3.0 mg/kg, clonal expansion of CD4+ and CD8+ blood T cells had occurred by week 6.

Any history of autoimmune disease or systemic immunosuppression disqualified patients. With baseline, cycle 4 day 1, and cycle 7 day 1 as timepoints, blood was sampled. Profiling relied on immunoSEQ multiplex PCR, and the TCRdb table lists in-frame clones only, not all of them. Of under 20,000 clones listed, roughly 60% are singletons. This receptor was obtained from an adult with an advanced solid tumor such as melanoma, head and neck, liver or kidney cancer. V gene TRBV7-9 combines with J gene TRBJ2-1; TRBD2 might be the D (6 bases). The sample in question was CD4+ or CD8+ T cells sorted from blood, obtained in a trial of the OX40 agonist ivuxolimab. Here the CDR3 DNA reads TGTGCCAGCAGCTTCCCCACTAGCTCCCCGACCAATGAGCAGTTCTTC. Its protein is CASSFPTSSPTNEQFF.